This T cell receptor beta chain was recorded in a study of T cells after yellow fever vaccination. Study-wide results and caveats: Post-booster reappearance was seen for most primary-vaccination clones (about 96% CD4, roughly 91% CD8). CD4 and CD8 compartments shared a small share of clonotypes, likely from convergent recombination.

By 5'RACE template switching, TCR cDNA was produced, with a universal primer site and UMIs added in the process. TCRdb independently ran MiXCR on the 5' RACE reads; one entry per CDR3 protein. This table holds over 150,000 distinct CDR3 sequences, about 7% found once. In this sample, this clonotype turned up a few times. What it recognizes is unknown. The V gene end was trimmed by 1 base and the J gene end by 5 bases; junction bases not matched to a gene: 4. In germline, CDR1 is KGHSH, CDR2 LQKENI. The CDR3 runs 15 residues. The receptor's source is a man aged 18 to 35 who received the YFV17D yellow fever vaccine. V and J are TRBV18 and TRBJ2-7; 11 nucleotides align to TRBD2. Specimen: CD4+ T cells sorted from PBMCs, collected 4 to 5 days after the first yellow fever vaccination. The CDR3 protein is CASSPLAGGLDEQYF. CDR3 in DNA: TGTGCCAGCTCACCACTAGCGGGGGGGCTCGACGAGCAGTACTTC.